The entry below gives a single T cell receptor beta chain sequence along with its context. The target antigen is unknown. At the DNA level, this CDR3 is encoded by other sequences in the same sample as well. The data belong to a study of long-term antiretroviral therapy in people with HIV. General observations from the study: Comparison with controls showed narrower CDR3 length ranges in HIV repertoires.

Per donor, at least one pre-ART and at least two post-ART PBMC samples were obtained. Investigators performed immunoSEQ version v3.0 at survey level. Sequencing targeted 40,000-50,000 T-cell genomes per sample. Produced via immunoSEQ multiplex PCR; TCRdb's table is partial and in-frame only. The sample yields roughly 36,000 clones, around four fifths seen once. V lost 1 base to trimming and J lost 2 bases; unmatched junction nucleotides: 4. Per the germline V gene, CDR1 is LNHDA and CDR2 is SQIVND (reference sequence). CDR3 size: 15 residues. The chain is built from TRBV19 and TRBJ2-7; 8 nucleotides line up with TRBD1. Specimen: unsorted PBMCs, collected 0.4 years before starting antiretroviral therapy. This clonotype was obtained from a man between 18 and 29 years old with HIV. In DNA, the CDR3 is TGTGCCAGTAGTATAGGGCAGGGGGCCACCTACGAGCAGTACTTC. Its protein product is CASSIGQGATYEQYF.